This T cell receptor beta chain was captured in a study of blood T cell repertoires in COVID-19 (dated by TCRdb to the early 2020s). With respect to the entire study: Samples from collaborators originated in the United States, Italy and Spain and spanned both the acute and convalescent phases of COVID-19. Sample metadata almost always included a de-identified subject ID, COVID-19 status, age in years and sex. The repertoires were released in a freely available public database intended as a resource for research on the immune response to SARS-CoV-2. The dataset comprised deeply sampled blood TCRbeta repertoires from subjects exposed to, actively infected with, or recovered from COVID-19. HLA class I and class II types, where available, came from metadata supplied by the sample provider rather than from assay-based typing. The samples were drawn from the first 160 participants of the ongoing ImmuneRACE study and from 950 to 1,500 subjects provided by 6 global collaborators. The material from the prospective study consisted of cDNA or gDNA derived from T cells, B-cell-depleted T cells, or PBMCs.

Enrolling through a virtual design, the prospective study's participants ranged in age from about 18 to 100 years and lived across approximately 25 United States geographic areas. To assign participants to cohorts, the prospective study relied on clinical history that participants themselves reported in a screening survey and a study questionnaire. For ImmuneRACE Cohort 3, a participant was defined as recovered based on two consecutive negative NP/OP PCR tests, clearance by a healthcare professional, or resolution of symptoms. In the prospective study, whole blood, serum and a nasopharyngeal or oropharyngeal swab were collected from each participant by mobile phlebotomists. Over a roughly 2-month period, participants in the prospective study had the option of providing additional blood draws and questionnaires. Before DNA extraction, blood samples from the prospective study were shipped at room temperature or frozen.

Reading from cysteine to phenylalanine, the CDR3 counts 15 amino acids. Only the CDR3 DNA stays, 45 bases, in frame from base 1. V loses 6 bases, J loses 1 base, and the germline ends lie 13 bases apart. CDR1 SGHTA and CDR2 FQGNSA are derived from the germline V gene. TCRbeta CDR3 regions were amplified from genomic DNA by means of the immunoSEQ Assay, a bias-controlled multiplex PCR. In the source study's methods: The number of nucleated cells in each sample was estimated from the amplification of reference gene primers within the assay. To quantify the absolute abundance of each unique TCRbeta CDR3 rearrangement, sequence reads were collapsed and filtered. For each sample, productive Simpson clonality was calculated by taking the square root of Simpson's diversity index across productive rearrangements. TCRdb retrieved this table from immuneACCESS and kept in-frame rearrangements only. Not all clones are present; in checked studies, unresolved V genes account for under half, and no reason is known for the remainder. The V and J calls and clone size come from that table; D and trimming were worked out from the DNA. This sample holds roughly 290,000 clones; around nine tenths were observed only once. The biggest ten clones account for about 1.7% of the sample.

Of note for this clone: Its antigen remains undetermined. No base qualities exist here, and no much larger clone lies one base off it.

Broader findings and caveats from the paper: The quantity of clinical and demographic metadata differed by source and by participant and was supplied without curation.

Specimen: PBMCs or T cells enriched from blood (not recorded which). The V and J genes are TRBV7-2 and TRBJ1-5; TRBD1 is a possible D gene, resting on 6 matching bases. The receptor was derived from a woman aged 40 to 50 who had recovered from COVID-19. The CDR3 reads CASSAGTNSNQPQHF. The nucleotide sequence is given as TGTGCCAGCAGTGCCGGGACAAACAGCAATCAGCCCCAGCATTTT. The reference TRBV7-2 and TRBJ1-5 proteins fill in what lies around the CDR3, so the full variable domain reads GAGVSQSPSNKVTEKGKDVELRCDPISGHTALYWYRQSLGQGLEFLIYFQGNSAPDKSGLPSDRFSAERTGGSVSTLTIQRTQQEDSAVYLCASSAGTNSNQPQHFGDGTRLSIL.